Listed here are 29 T cell receptor beta chains from one sample, sequenced in a study of cytomegalovirus exposure and HLA in healthy donors. Amplification used 60 Vbeta primers and 13 Jbeta primers. Produced via immunoSEQ multiplex PCR; TCRdb's table is partial and in-frame only. The profile covers 55,000 to 70,000 clones, with 80% appearing a single time and around 4.2% taken by the ten largest. The sequenced sample consisted of PBMCs. All receptors derive from a woman in her forties in good health and CMV-seronegative.

The rearrangement joins TRBV7-2 to TRBJ1-2, with 11 bases aligning to TRBD1. V lost 4 bases and J lost 3; bases outside the gene matches: 4. The germline V gene encodes CDR1 SGHTA and CDR2 FQGNSA. This CDR3 spans 15 amino acids. The DNA for the CDR3 is TGTGCCAGCAGCTCGGGGACAGGGGGGGACTATGGCTACACCTTC. The encoded protein is CASSSGTGGDYGYTF.

The chain combines TRBV29-1 with TRBJ2-7; tentatively, D is TRBD2 (6 bases). The V gene's germline CDR1 is SQVTM and CDR2 ANQGSEA. V was shortened by 4 bases and J by 2 bases, with 12 bases between the two germline ends. The CDR3 is 13 amino acids. The CDR3 DNA follows: TGCAGCGTTGGGGGGGACGGACCCTACGAGCAGTACTTC. It codes for CSVGGDGPYEQYF.

V usage is TRBV10-1 and J usage is TRBJ2-2, with a possible D match to TRBD2 (6 bases). V was cut by 1 base and J by 6 bases, with 9 bases left in between. The CDR3 is made up of 14 amino acids. CDR1 and CDR2 from the germline V gene are WNHNN and SYGVQD (reference sequence). CDR3 sequence (DNA): TGCGCCAGCAGTGAGTTTCCTAGCGCCGGGGAGCTGTTTTTT. Translating gives CASSEFPSAGELFF.

The CDR3 sequence is CASSYTSIVYEQYF. In DNA, the CDR3 is TGTGCCAGCAGTTACACTAGTATCGTCTACGAGCAGTACTTC. The chain carries TRBV28 and TRBJ2-7; perhaps TRBD2 as D (5 bases). The V gene's germline CDR1 is MDHEN and CDR2 SYDVKM. Trimming cost V 4 bases and J 3 bases, with 13 bases left between them. This CDR3 is built from 14 residues.

V and J are TRBV27 and TRBJ2-1, with TRBD2 matching over 16 bases. Germline V gives CDR1 MNHEY, CDR2 SMNVEV (reference sequence). There are 21 residues in the CDR3. V lost 6 bases and J lost 3; bases outside the gene matches: 17. Here the CDR3 reads CASSSRGPGLAGGPNYNEQFF. The CDR3, as DNA: TGTGCCAGCAGCTCAAGGGGACCGGGACTAGCGGGAGGGCCTAACTACAATGAGCAGTTCTTC.

This clone has only a few counts. The chain has TRBV6-5 and TRBJ2-1; 7 bases are a match to TRBD1. CDR3 length: 14 residues. Unmatched junction bases numbered 6, after V lost 10 bases and J lost 0 bases. Germline CDR1 and CDR2: MNHEY and SVGAGI. The CDR3 DNA reads as TGTGCCACTATGGGACAGTACTCCTACAATGAGCAGTTCTTC. Translated: CATMGQYSYNEQFF.

The chain joins TRBV7-2 to TRBJ1-1; 7 positions agree with TRBD1. CDR1 SGHTA and CDR2 FQGNSA come from the germline V gene. V shed 5 bases and J 4 bases; nucleotides not matched to a gene: 7. There are 14 residues in the CDR3. Written as DNA, the CDR3 is TGTGCCAGCAGCCCTCGACAGGGTGGCACTGAAGCTTTCTTT. Translation: CASSPRQGGTEAFF.

V gene TRBV7-3 combines with J gene TRBJ2-1, with 8 bases identical to TRBD2. CDR1 SGHTA and CDR2 FQGTGA come from the germline V gene. The ends lost 2 bases at V and 4 bases at J; junction bases unmatched: 13. The CDR3 has 18 amino acids. Here the CDR3 DNA reads TGTGCCAGCAGCTTAGGGGCCCCAAGCGGGAGCGGTTACAATGAGCAGTTCTTC. Translation gives CASSLGAPSGSGYNEQFF.

The chain recombines TRBV6-6 with TRBJ1-1; D unresolved. CDR1 MNHNY and CDR2 SVGAGI come from the germline V gene (reference sequence). CDR3 size: 14 residues. V lost 8 bases and J lost 3, with 16 bases in between. The CDR3 spells CASLYPGWDTEAFF. In DNA form, the CDR3 reads TGTGCCAGCCTCTACCCGGGGTGGGACACTGAAGCTTTCTTT.

V and J are TRBV28 and TRBJ1-2, with 7 bases identical to TRBD1. Germline trimming cut 6 bases from V and 3 bases from J; bases unmatched to any gene: 7. The length of the CDR3 is 14 residues. The germline CDR1 and CDR2 sequences are MDHEN and SYDVKM. The CDR3 protein is CASRFTTGHYGYTF. CDR3 nucleotides: TGTGCCAGCAGATTTACGACAGGGCACTATGGCTACACCTTC.

V usage is TRBV19 and J usage is TRBJ1-1; D is perhaps TRBD1 (5 bases). V dropped 9 bases and J dropped 2 bases, with 13 bases sitting between them. Looked up from germline, CDR1 is LNHDA and CDR2 is SQIVND (reference sequence). The CDR3 has 13 amino acids. The CDR3 reads CASGTGFNTEAFF. The DNA for the CDR3 is TGTGCCAGCGGTACAGGATTTAACACTGAAGCTTTCTTT.

This clone turned up a few times. J is TRBJ2-7 and V is TRBV5-1; 11 nucleotides line up with TRBD1. In germline, CDR1 is SGHRS, CDR2 YFSETQ. Trimming took 4 bases from V and 1 from J; bases not matched to a gene: 13. The CDR3 totals 18 residues. CDR3: CASSGDRGGSGSSYEQYF. Here the CDR3 DNA reads TGCGCCAGCAGCGGGGACAGGGGGGGTAGCGGGAGTTCCTACGAGCAGTACTTC.

The V gene is TRBV5-1, the J gene TRBJ2-2; D remains ambiguous. CDR1 SGHRS and CDR2 YFSETQ come from the germline V gene. This CDR3 contains 15 residues. Trimming removed 0 bases from V and 0 bases from J, with 6 bases in between. As DNA, the CDR3 is TGCGCCAGCAGCTTGGGAGCCTCGAACACCGGGGAGCTGTTTTTT. This translates into CASSLGASNTGELFF.

The V and J genes are TRBV25-1 and TRBJ2-2; D may be TRBD2 (5 bases). The ends were cut back, 4 bases at V and 0 bases at J, with 18 bases in the middle. The CDR3 extends over 18 amino acids. CDR1 and CDR2 from the germline V gene are MGHDK and SYGVNS. In DNA, the CDR3 is TGTGCCAGCAGTGGGACTCCCGGACTCGTTACGAACACCGGGGAGCTGTTTTTT. It specifies CASSGTPGLVTNTGELFF.

Only one count was recorded for this clone. V gene TRBV29-1 combines with J gene TRBJ2-3, with 9 positions matching TRBD2. The CDR3 contains 15 residues. Unmatched junction bases numbered 11, after V lost 3 bases and J lost 7 bases. Germline CDR1 SQVTM, CDR2 ANQGSEA. The CDR3 region is CSVEPRLAETYTQYF. Here the CDR3 DNA reads TGCAGCGTTGAGCCCAGACTAGCGGAAACCTATACGCAGTATTTT.

The chain is built from TRBV18 and TRBJ1-5, with 9 bases matching TRBD1. Germline assignment: CDR1 KGHSH and CDR2 LQKENI. Trimming cost V 0 bases and J 9 bases; bases outside gene matches: 6. The CDR3 is 15 residues long. The CDR3 reads CASSPPGDRDRPQHF. The CDR3 coding sequence is TGTGCCAGCTCACCACCGGGGGACAGGGACCGGCCCCAGCATTTT.

This clone was detected a few times. V is TRBV4-2 and J is TRBJ2-2; TRBD2 might be the D (6 bases). CDR1 LGHNA and CDR2 YNFKEQ come from the germline V gene. CDR3 length equals 15 residues. Deletions cut 1 base from V and 5 bases from J, with 11 bases between. The CDR3 region is CASSQGDAGTGELFF. As DNA, the CDR3 is TGTGCCAGCAGCCAAGGGGACGCGGGGACCGGGGAGCTGTTTTTT.

The chain recombines TRBV6-5 with TRBJ2-3; 9 positions agree with TRBD2. Per germline, CDR1 MNHEY and CDR2 SVGAGI. The trim removed 2 bases at V and 4 bases at J, leaving 4 bases unmatched. The CDR3 extends over 15 amino acids. CDR3 protein: CASSYLLAGADTQYF. The CDR3 region has the DNA TGTGCCAGCAGTTACCTACTAGCGGGTGCAGATACGCAGTATTTT.

This chain links TRBV18 with TRBJ2-3, with 8 bases lining up with TRBD2. Trimming cost V 2 bases and J 4 bases; bases outside gene matches: 23. This CDR3 is 21 amino acids long. Per germline, CDR1 KGHSH and CDR2 LQKENI. The chain's CDR3 is CASSPSVGRHWTSPGADTQYF. CDR3 bases: TGTGCCAGCTCACCATCAGTGGGGAGACACTGGACTAGCCCCGGGGCAGATACGCAGTATTTT.

This chain joins TRBV6-5 and TRBJ2-7; 7 bases are shared with TRBD2. Germline CDR1 and CDR2: MNHEY and SVGAGI. V lost 4 bases to trimming and J lost 5 bases; unmatched junction nucleotides: 8. The CDR3 has 14 amino acids. CDR3 in DNA: TGTGCCAGCAGTTGGGGAGGGGCATTCGACGAGCAGTACTTC. Protein product: CASSWGGAFDEQYF.

The rearrangement joins TRBV29-1 to TRBJ2-3; D is unclear. V lost 0 bases and J 6 bases, leaving 19 bases between the germline ends. Germline CDR1 SQVTM, CDR2 ANQGSEA. The CDR3 is 16 residues long. As DNA, the CDR3 is TGCAGCGTTGAAGAATACAGCAGGTTTCCCGGCGATACGCAGTATTTT. Protein sequence: CSVEEYSRFPGDTQYF.

CDR3: CASSKDAGEGYGYTF. In nucleotides, the CDR3 is TGTGCCAGTAGTAAGGACGCCGGAGAGGGCTATGGCTACACCTTC. The gene calls are TRBV19 and TRBJ1-2; D remains unclear. Germline V gene sequence: CDR1 LNHDA, CDR2 SQIVND (reference sequence). The V end lost 4 bases, the J end lost 4 bases, and 16 bases lay between the germline ends. The CDR3 runs 15 residues. Complete variable domain (other parts from reference TRBV19 and TRBJ1-2): DGGITQSPKYLFRKEGQNVTLSCEQNLNHDAMYWYRQDPGQGLRLIYYSQIVNDFQKGDIAEGYSVSREKKESFPLTVTSAQKNPTAFYLCASSKDAGEGYGYTFGSGTRLTVV.

The chain couples TRBV5-1 to TRBJ1-1; 9 bases map to TRBD1. The CDR3 loop spans 14 amino acids. The germline CDR1 and CDR2 sequences are SGHRS and YFSETQ. V shed 4 bases, J shed 5 bases, and the junction held 6 bases outside the gene matches. The CDR3 sequence: CASSPGTGRTEAFF. In DNA, the CDR3 is TGCGCCAGCAGCCCCGGGACAGGGCGGACTGAAGCTTTCTTT.

This clone was seen only once. The chain combines TRBV27 with TRBJ2-7, with a weak D call TRBD2 (6 bases). The CDR3 is 14 residues long. The germline CDR1 and CDR2 sequences are MNHEY and SMNVEV (reference sequence). V lost 8 bases and J 3 bases, leaving 17 bases between the germline ends. CDR3 protein: CASRSGLLFYEQYF. The DNA for the CDR3 is TGTGCCAGCCGGTCGGGACTCCTCTTCTACGAGCAGTACTTC.

This rearrangement joins TRBV7-6 to TRBJ2-3; TRBD2 might be the D (7 bases). Germline CDR1 and CDR2: SGHVS and FNYEAQ. Trimming left V 1 base short and J 1 base short, with 15 bases between. This CDR3 is built from 17 residues. CDR3 DNA: TGTGCCAGCAGCTTAGAAGGGGGGGGGCTGGGCACAGATACGCAGTATTTT. Translated: CASSLEGGGLGTDTQYF.

A single count supports this clone. The CDR3, as DNA: TGCGCCAGCAGCTCGATGGCTGCCGGGGAGCTGTTTTTT. This encodes CASSSMAAGELFF. V usage is TRBV5-1 and J usage is TRBJ2-2, with D hard to call. The CDR3 extends over 13 amino acids. Trimming took off 3 bases at V and 6 bases at J, with 9 bases between the two ends. Germline V gene sequence: CDR1 SGHRS, CDR2 YFSETQ.

This clone was observed once. The chain joins TRBV4-1 to TRBJ2-2, with D uncertain. CDR1 and CDR2 (germline): MGHRA, YSYEKL. The CDR3 is made up of 13 amino acids. Trimming removed 6 bases from V and 1 base from J, with 6 bases in between. Written as DNA, the CDR3 is TGCGCCAGCAGGTCAGGGAACACCGGGGAGCTGTTTTTT. It encodes CASRSGNTGELFF.

The chain carries TRBV28 and TRBJ1-5; 11 nucleotides agree with TRBD1. Germline V lookup: CDR1 MDHEN, CDR2 SYDVKM. This CDR3 comprises 18 residues. The ends lost 3 bases at V and 2 bases at J; junction bases unmatched: 9. CDR3 in DNA: TGTGCCAGCAGTTTGCCGGGACAGGGGGAGATTGGCAATCAGCCCCAGCATTTT. Translating it yields CASSLPGQGEIGNQPQHF.

This chain links TRBV4-2 with TRBJ2-3; possibly TRBD2 for D (6 bases). The germline V and J ends were trimmed by 0 bases and 6 bases, with 16 bases remaining between them. Germline V lookup: CDR1 LGHNA, CDR2 YNFKEQ. The CDR3 is 16 residues long. The CDR3 DNA sequence: TGTGCCAGCAGCCAAGACTATGCCGGGAGACTTGATACGCAGTATTTT. Amino acids: CASSQDYAGRLDTQYF.